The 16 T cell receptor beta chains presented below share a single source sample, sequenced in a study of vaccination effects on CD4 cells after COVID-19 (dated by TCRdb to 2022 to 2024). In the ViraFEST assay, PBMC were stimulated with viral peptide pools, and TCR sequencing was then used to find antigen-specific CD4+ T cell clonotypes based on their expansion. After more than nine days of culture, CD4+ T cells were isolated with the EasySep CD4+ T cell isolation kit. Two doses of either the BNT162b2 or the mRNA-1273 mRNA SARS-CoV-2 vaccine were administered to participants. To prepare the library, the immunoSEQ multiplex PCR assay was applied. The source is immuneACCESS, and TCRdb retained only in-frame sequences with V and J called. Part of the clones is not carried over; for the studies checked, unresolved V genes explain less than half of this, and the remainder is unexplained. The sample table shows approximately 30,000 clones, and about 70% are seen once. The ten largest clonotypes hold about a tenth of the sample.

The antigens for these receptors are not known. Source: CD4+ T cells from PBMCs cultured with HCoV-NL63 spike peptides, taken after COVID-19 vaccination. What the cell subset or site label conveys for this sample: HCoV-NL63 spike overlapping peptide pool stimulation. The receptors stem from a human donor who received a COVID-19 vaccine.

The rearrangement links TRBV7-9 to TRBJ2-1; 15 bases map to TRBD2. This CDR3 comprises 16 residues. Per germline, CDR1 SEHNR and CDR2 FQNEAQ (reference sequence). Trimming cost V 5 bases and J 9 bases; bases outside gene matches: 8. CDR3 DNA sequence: TGTGCCAGCAGCCGGACTAGCGGGAGGGGGGTAGGTGAGCAGTTCTTC. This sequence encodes CASSRTSGRGVGEQFF.

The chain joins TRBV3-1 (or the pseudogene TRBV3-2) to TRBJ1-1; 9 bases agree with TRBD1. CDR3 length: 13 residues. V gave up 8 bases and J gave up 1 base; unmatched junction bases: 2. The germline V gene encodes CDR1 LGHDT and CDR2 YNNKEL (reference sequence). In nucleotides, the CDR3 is TGTGCCAGCCTGGGACAGGGGAACACTGAAGCTTTCTTT. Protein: CASLGQGNTEAFF.

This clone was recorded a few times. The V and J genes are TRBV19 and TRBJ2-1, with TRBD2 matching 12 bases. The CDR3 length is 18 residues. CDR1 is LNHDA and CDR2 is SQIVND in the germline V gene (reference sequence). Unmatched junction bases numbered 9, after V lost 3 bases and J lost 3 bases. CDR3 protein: CASSISLTSGGLYNEQFF. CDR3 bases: TGTGCCAGTAGTATCTCGTTGACTAGCGGGGGCCTCTACAATGAGCAGTTCTTC. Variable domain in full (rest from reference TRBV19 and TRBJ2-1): DGGITQSPKYLFRKEGQNVTLSCEQNLNHDAMYWYRQDPGQGLRLIYYSQIVNDFQKGDIAEGYSVSREKKESFPLTVTSAQKNPTAFYLCASSISLTSGGLYNEQFFGPGTRLTVL.

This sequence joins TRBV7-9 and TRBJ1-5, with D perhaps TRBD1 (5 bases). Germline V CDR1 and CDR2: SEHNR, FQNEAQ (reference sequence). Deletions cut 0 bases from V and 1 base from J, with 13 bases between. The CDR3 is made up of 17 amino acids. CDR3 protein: CASSLAYATESNQPQHF. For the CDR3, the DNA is TGTGCCAGCAGCTTAGCGTATGCGACAGAAAGCAATCAGCCCCAGCATTTT. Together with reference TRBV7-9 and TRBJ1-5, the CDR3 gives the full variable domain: DTGVSQNPRHKITKRGQNVTFRCDPISEHNRLYWYRQTLGQGPEFLTYFQNEAQLEKSRLLSDRFSAERPKGSFSTLEIQRTEQGDSAMYLCASSLAYATESNQPQHFGDGTRLSIL.

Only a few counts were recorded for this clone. As DNA, the CDR3 is TGTGCCAGCAGCGTACAGGGAGGTGGTGTCGTGAGTGGCTACACCTTC. Protein sequence: CASSVQGGGVVSGYTF. The gene calls are TRBV14 and TRBJ1-2; D may be TRBD1 (6 bases). CDR1 and CDR2 (germline): SGHDN, FVKESK. V shed 5 bases and J shed 7 bases, with 23 bases lying between them. This CDR3 comprises 16 residues. The whole variable domain, remainder taken from reference TRBV14 and TRBJ1-2, is EAGVTQFPSHSVIEKGQTVTLRCDPISGHDNLYWYRRVMGKEIKFLLHFVKESKQDESGMPNNRFLAERTGGTYSTLKVQPAELEDSGVYFCASSVQGGGVVSGYTFGSGTRLTVV.

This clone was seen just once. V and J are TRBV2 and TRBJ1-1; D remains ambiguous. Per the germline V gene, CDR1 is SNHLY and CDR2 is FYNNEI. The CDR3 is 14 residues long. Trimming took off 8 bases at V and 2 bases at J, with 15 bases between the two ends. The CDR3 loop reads CASLREIANTEAFF. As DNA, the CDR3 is TGTGCCAGCCTGCGGGAGATTGCCAACACTGAAGCTTTCTTT.

Here the CDR3 reads CASIFMGEQTESNEKLFF. In nucleotides, the CDR3 is TGTGCCAGCATTTTTATGGGTGAGCAAACCGAAAGTAATGAAAAACTGTTTTTT. The chain recombines TRBV6-4 with TRBJ1-4, with D unclear. This CDR3 comprises 18 residues. CDR1 and CDR2 from the germline V gene are MRHNA and SNTAGT. V lost 7 bases and J 4 bases, leaving 25 bases between the germline ends.

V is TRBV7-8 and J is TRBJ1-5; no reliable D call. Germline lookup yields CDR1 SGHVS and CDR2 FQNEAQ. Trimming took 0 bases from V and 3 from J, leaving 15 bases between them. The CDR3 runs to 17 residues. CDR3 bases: TGTGCCAGCAGCTTAGCCAAAGGGTTTAAGTTCAATCAGCCCCAGCATTTT. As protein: CASSLAKGFKFNQPQHF.

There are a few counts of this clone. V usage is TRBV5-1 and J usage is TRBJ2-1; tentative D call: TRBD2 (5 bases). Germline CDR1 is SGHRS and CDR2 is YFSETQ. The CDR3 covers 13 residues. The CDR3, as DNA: TGCGGCCTGGACGGACTTGAGGCGGGTGAGCAGTTCTTC. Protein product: CGLDGLEAGEQFF. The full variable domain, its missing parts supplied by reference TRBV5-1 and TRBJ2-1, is KAGVTQTPRYLIKTRGQQVTLSCSPISGHRSVSWYQQTPGQGLQFLFEYFSETQRNKGNFPGRFSGRQFSNSRSEMNVSTLELGDSALYLCGLDGLEAGEQFFGPGTRLTVL.

This CDR3 is CASSGGTGQETQYF. In DNA form, the CDR3 reads TGTGCCAGTAGTGGAGGGACTGGACAAGAGACCCAGTACTTC. The chain recombines TRBV19 with TRBJ2-5, with D perhaps matching TRBD2 (6 bases). Per the germline V gene, CDR1 is LNHDA and CDR2 is SQIVND (reference sequence). The CDR3 consists of 14 residues. Trimming removed 5 bases at V and 2 bases at J, with 12 bases between.

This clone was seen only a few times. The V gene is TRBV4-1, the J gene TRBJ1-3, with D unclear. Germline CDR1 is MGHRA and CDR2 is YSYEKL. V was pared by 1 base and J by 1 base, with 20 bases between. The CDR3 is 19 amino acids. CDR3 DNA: TGCGCCAGCAGCCAAGGAAAGGGTGTGGAGGGTCGGTCTGGAAACACCATATATTTT. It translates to CASSQGKGVEGRSGNTIYF.

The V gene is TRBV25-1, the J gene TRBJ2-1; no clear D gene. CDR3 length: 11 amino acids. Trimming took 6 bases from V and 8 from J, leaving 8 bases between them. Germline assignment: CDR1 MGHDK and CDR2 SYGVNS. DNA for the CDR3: TGTGCCAGCAGGGCGGTTGATGAGCAGTTCTTC. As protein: CASRAVDEQFF. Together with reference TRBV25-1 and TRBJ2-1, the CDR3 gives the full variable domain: EADIYQTPRYLVIGTGKKITLECSQTMGHDKMYWYQQDPGMELHLIHYSYGVNSTEKGDLSSESTVSRIRTEHFPLTLESARPSHTSQYLCASRAVDEQFFGPGTRLTVL.

The DNA for the CDR3 is TGTGCCAGCAGCCAATTGCGACAGACCTATGGCTACACCTTC. It yields the protein CASSQLRQTYGYTF. The chain is built from TRBV3-1 (or the pseudogene TRBV3-2) and TRBJ1-2; D possibly corresponds to TRBD1 (5 bases). Between the trimmed V and J ends, which lost 2 bases and 4 bases, there was a span of 11 bases. CDR1 and CDR2 (germline): LGHDT, YNNKEL (reference sequence). The CDR3 sequence is 14 residues long.

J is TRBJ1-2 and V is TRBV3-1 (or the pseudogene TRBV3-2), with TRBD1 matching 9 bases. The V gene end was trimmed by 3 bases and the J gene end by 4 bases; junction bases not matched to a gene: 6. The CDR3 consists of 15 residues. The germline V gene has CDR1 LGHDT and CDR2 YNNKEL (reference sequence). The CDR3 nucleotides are TGTGCCAGCAGCCACCTCGACAGGGGGGCCTATGGCTACACCTTC. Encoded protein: CASSHLDRGAYGYTF.

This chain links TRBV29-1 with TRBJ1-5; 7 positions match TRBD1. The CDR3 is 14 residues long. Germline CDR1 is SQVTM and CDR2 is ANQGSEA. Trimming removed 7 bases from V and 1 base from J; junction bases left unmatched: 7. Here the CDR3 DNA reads TGCAGCGCTAAATCAGGGGGGAGCAATCAGCCCCAGCATTTT. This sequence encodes CSAKSGGSNQPQHF. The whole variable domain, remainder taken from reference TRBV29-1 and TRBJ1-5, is SAVISQKPSRDICQRGTSLTIQCQVDSQVTMMFWYRQQPGQSLTLIATANQGSEATYESGFVIDKFPISRPNLTFSTLTVSNMSPEDSSIYLCSAKSGGSNQPQHFGDGTRLSIL.

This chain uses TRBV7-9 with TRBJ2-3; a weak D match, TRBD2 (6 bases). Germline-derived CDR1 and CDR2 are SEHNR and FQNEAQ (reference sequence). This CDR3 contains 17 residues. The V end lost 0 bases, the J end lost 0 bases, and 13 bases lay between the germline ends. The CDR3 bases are TGTGCCAGCAGCTTAGCGCAGGACTACCCTAGCACAGATACGCAGTATTTT. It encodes CASSLAQDYPSTDTQYF.